These 23 T cell receptor beta chains share one sample of origin, sequenced in a study of cytomegalovirus exposure and HLA in healthy donors. PCR primers comprised 60 Vbeta and 13 Jbeta primers. Libraries were prepared by immunoSEQ multiplex PCR; TCRdb keeps only in-frame clonotypes and omits some of them. The repertoire consists of some 120,000 clones, with 75% to 85% occurring once and the leading ten covering about 8.9%. Sample: PBMCs. The receptors shown here come from a man younger than 40 in good health and CMV-seropositive.

This chain connects TRBV19 to TRBJ2-5; D is uncertain. The CDR3 covers 12 residues. The germline CDR1 and CDR2 sequences are LNHDA and SQIVND (reference sequence). Trimming stripped 9 bases from V and 5 bases from J, with 13 bases between. The CDR3: CASSLGWETQYF. In DNA, the CDR3 is TGTGCCAGCAGTTTGGGCTGGGAGACCCAGTACTTC.

This clone was seen a few times. The chain carries TRBV6-5 and TRBJ2-1; 8 bases line up with TRBD2. The CDR3 runs 15 residues. The trim removed 6 bases at V and 9 bases at J, leaving 13 bases unmatched. Looked up from germline, CDR1 is MNHEY and CDR2 is SVGAGI. CDR3: CASSHTGTSRGEQFF. The CDR3 DNA follows: TGTGCCAGCAGCCACACCGGGACTAGTAGGGGTGAGCAGTTCTTC.

The rearrangement uses TRBV10-3 and TRBJ2-6; D is possibly TRBD2 (6 bases). CDR3 length: 16 residues. V dropped 7 bases and J dropped 0 bases, with 13 bases sitting between them. Germline V gives CDR1 ENHRY, CDR2 SYGVKD. This CDR3 reads CAITIAGNSGANVLTF. The DNA for the CDR3 is TGTGCCATCACGATCGCGGGGAACTCTGGGGCCAACGTCCTGACTTTC.

This chain joins TRBV10-3 and TRBJ1-1; 9 nucleotides match TRBD1. V lost 8 bases and J lost 5; bases outside the gene matches: 0. Germline CDR1 reads ENHRY; CDR2 reads SYGVKD. CDR3 length: 11 residues. CDR3 bases: TGTGCCATCGGGACAGGGACTGAAGCTTTCTTT. Translating gives CAIGTGTEAFF.

There are a few counts of this clone. The V call is TRBV6-5, the J call TRBJ2-1; 8 nucleotides match TRBD2. V trimming: 2 bases; J trimming: 4 bases; junction bases outside the gene matches: 4. The CDR3 runs to 15 residues. CDR1 and CDR2 (germline): MNHEY, SVGAGI. The DNA for the CDR3 is TGTGCCAGCAGTTACCAGCCGGGGGGGTACAATGAGCAGTTCTTC. Protein: CASSYQPGGYNEQFF.

This clone has a handful of counts. The rearrangement joins TRBV6-5 to TRBJ1-4; D may be TRBD1 (5 bases). Trimming shortened V by 2 bases and J by 0 bases, and 7 bases separated the two germline ends. The CDR3 length is 15 residues. The germline gives CDR1 MNHEY, CDR2 SVGAGI. CDR3 residues: CASSYQTATNEKLFF. Here the CDR3 DNA reads TGTGCCAGCAGTTACCAGACAGCAACTAATGAAAAACTGTTTTTT.

Note on this clone: The identical CDR3 is also encoded by other nucleotide sequences in the sample. This chain joins TRBV4-1 and TRBJ2-7; weak D call: TRBD2 (6 bases). The length of the CDR3 is 14 residues. The V gene lost 0 bases and the J gene lost 6 bases, with 12 bases spanning the gap. Germline CDR1 and CDR2: MGHRA and YSYEKL. CDR3 amino acids: CASSQEGGTGEQYF. Written as DNA, the CDR3 is TGCGCCAGCAGCCAAGAGGGAGGAACTGGCGAGCAGTACTTC.

The CDR3, as DNA: TGCGCCAGCCAGAATACAGGGTCGAACACTGAAGCTTTCTTT. Amino acid sequence: CASQNTGSNTEAFF. The chain combines TRBV5-1 with TRBJ1-1, with D maybe TRBD1 (6 bases). The germline V gene has CDR1 SGHRS and CDR2 YFSETQ. V dropped 7 bases and J dropped 1 base, with 14 bases sitting between them. The CDR3 is 14 amino acids.

J is TRBJ2-1 and V is TRBV5-1, with TRBD1 matching over 8 bases. CDR1 and CDR2 from the germline V gene are SGHRS and YFSETQ. With 4 bases clipped from V and 4 bases from J, the junction kept 7 bases outside the gene matches. CDR3 length equals 15 residues. The CDR3 is CASSGQGASYNEQFF. CDR3 bases: TGCGCCAGCAGCGGGCAGGGGGCTAGTTACAATGAGCAGTTCTTC.

This clone was detected only once. The chain combines TRBV11-2 with TRBJ2-6; the match to TRBD1 covers 9 bases. This CDR3 has 17 amino acids. V was clipped by 5 bases and J by 2 bases; unmatched bases: 7. Germline lookup yields CDR1 SGHAT and CDR2 FQNNGV. This chain's CDR3 is CASSPTNRGPGANVLTF. Written as DNA, the CDR3 is TGTGCCAGCAGCCCGACTAACAGGGGGCCTGGGGCCAACGTCCTGACTTTC.

In this sample, this clone turned up a few times. CDR3 sequence reads: CASSLGGRQQETQYF. CDR3 coding DNA: TGTGCCAGCAGCTTAGGAGGTCGGCAGCAAGAGACCCAGTACTTC. V and J are TRBV7-4 and TRBJ2-5, with no clear D. V gave up 1 base and J gave up 2 bases, with 11 bases separating them. Germline lookup yields CDR1 SGHVT and CDR2 SQSDAQ. The CDR3 covers 15 residues.

J is TRBJ2-1 and V is TRBV4-2; 12 bases fit TRBD2. Losses at the gene ends were 4 bases for V and 7 bases for J; bases not matched to a gene: 11. CDR3 length: 17 amino acids. The germline V gene encodes CDR1 LGHNA and CDR2 YNFKEQ. CDR3 residues: CASSPRALAGGHNEQFF. The DNA for the CDR3 is TGTGCCAGCAGCCCCCGGGCTCTAGCGGGGGGGCATAATGAGCAGTTCTTC.

This chain joins TRBV21-1 and TRBJ1-1; the D segment call TRBD1 is taken from the table without a DNA check. TRBV21-1 is a known pseudogene. The CDR3 consists of 17 residues. CDR3 DNA: TGTGCCAGCAGCAAAGCAGGGACAGGACTCATGAACACTGAAGCTTTCTTT. It is translated as CASSKAGTGLMNTEAFF.

V and J are TRBV6-1 and TRBJ2-5; D not resolved. With the DNA end fitting TRBJ2-7 better, the J assignment may be wrong. The length of the CDR3 is 14 residues. Germline CDR1 MNHNS, CDR2 SASEGT. The CDR3 bases are TGTGCCAGCAGTGAGTGGGCCATGACCTACGAGCAGTACTTC. It encodes CASSEWAMTYEQYF.

The rearrangement links TRBV27 to TRBJ1-1; D may be TRBD1 (5 bases). The CDR3 length is 12 residues. Germline CDR1 is MNHEY and CDR2 is SMNVEV (reference sequence). V was clipped by 6 bases and J by 4 bases, with 9 bases between them. CDR3 sequence: CASRGLSTEAFF. CDR3 bases: TGTGCCAGCAGGGGGCTGAGCACTGAAGCTTTCTTT.

J is TRBJ2-1 and V is TRBV5-1; perhaps TRBD2 as D (6 bases). The CDR3 is made up of 15 amino acids. Between the trimmed V and J ends, which lost 0 bases and 4 bases, there was a span of 11 bases. Per the germline V gene, CDR1 is SGHRS and CDR2 is YFSETQ. CDR3 coding DNA: TGCGCCAGCAGCTTGGAATCGGCGGGGTACAATGAGCAGTTCTTC. Amino acid sequence: CASSLESAGYNEQFF.

The chain links TRBV19 to TRBJ1-1, with 7 bases lining up with TRBD1. The CDR3 length is 13 residues. Germline CDR1 and CDR2: LNHDA and SQIVND (reference sequence). After removal of 4 bases from V and 4 bases from J, the junction contained 3 bases not matched to a gene. The CDR3 DNA follows: TGTGCCAGTAGTAGACAGGGACTCACTGAAGCTTTCTTT. Its protein is CASSRQGLTEAFF.

This clone appeared a few times. J is TRBJ2-1 and V is TRBV21-1; TRBD1, as called in the table, went unchecked against the DNA. TRBV21-1 is reported as a pseudogene. The CDR3 consists of 18 residues. The CDR3 spells CASSKAVQGPTYMNEQFF. The CDR3 bases are TGTGCCAGCAGCAAAGCGGTCCAGGGGCCCACTTACATGAATGAGCAGTTCTTC.

The chain combines TRBV6-1 with TRBJ1-5, with 7 bases identical to TRBD1. The V gene end was trimmed by 4 bases and the J gene end by 4 bases; junction bases not matched to a gene: 7. Germline V gene sequence: CDR1 MNHNS, CDR2 SASEGT. The CDR3 sequence is 15 residues long. Written as DNA, the CDR3 is TGTGCCAGCAGTGTCGGGACAGCTATGAATCAGCCCCAGCATTTT. The encoded protein is CASSVGTAMNQPQHF.

The chain employs TRBV4-2 and TRBJ1-2, with D uncertain. The CDR3 has 16 amino acids. Trimming took off 4 bases at V and 4 bases at J, with 19 bases between the two ends. Germline CDR1 LGHNA, CDR2 YNFKEQ. CDR3: CASSPPAEGKGYGYTF. The DNA of the CDR3 is TGTGCCAGCAGCCCCCCTGCGGAGGGCAAGGGCTATGGCTACACCTTC.

This chain links TRBV7-8 with TRBJ1-6; D is possibly TRBD1 (5 bases). The germline CDR1 and CDR2 sequences are SGHVS and FQNEAQ. The CDR3 spans 13 residues. V lost 5 bases to trimming and J lost 7 bases, with 9 bases between them. DNA for the CDR3: TGTGCCAGCAGCCTCGACAGAAATTCACCCCTCCACTTT. Translating gives CASSLDRNSPLHF.

The V and J genes are TRBV6-5 and TRBJ1-1; D may be TRBD1 (6 bases). Trimming took off 8 bases at V and 11 bases at J, with 21 bases between the two ends. The CDR3 loop spans 13 amino acids. The germline gives CDR1 MNHEY, CDR2 SVGAGI. CDR3 region: CASHKDSTLGAFF. The DNA of the CDR3 is TGTGCCAGCCACAAGGACAGCACCCTTGGCGCTTTCTTT.

As for this clone: This likely comes from a read error, as the CDR3 has no conserved phenylalanine or tryptophan at its end. The CDR3 nucleotides read TGCGCCAGCAGCTTGACGGCAGGGGCTAACTATGGCTACACCCTC. It codes for CASSLTAGANYGYTL. The rearrangement uses TRBV5-1 and TRBJ1-2; a weak D match, TRBD1 (6 bases). The V and J ends lost 1 base and 0 bases respectively, with 10 bases between them. This CDR3 is 15 amino acids long. Per germline, CDR1 SGHRS and CDR2 YFSETQ.